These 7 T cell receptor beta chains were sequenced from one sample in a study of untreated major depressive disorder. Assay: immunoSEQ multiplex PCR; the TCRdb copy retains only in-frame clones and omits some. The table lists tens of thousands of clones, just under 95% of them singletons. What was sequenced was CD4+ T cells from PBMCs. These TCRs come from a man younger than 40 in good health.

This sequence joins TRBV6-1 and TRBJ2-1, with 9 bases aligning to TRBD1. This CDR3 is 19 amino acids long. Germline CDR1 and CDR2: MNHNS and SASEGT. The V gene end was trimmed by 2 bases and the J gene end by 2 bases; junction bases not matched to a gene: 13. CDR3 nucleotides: TGTGCCAGCAGTGAAATGGACAGGGGCGATTTTCTAACCTACAATGAGCAGTTCTTC. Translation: CASSEMDRGDFLTYNEQFF.

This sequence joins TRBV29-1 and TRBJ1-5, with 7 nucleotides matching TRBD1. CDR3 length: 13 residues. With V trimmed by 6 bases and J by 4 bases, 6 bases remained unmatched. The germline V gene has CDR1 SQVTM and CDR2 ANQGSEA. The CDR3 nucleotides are TGCAGCGTCCAGGGGGTAGAGAATCAGCCCCAGCATTTT. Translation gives CSVQGVENQPQHF.

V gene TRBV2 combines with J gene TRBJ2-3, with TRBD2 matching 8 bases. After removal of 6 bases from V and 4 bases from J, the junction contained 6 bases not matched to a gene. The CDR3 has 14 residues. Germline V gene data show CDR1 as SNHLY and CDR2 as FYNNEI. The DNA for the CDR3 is TGTGCCAGCAGGGGCCCGACTAGCGCAGATACGCAGTATTTT. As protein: CASRGPTSADTQYF. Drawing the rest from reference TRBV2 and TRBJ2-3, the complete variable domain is EPEVTQTPSHQVTQMGQEVILRCVPISNHLYFYWYRQILGQKVEFLVSFYNNEISEKSEIFDDQFSVERPDGSNFTLKIRSTKLEDSAMYFCASRGPTSADTQYFGPGTRLTVL.

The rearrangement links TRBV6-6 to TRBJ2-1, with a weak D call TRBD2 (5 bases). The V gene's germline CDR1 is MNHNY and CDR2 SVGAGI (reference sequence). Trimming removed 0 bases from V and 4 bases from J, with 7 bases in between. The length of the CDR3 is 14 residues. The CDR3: CASSYSLGYNEQFF. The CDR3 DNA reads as TGTGCCAGCAGTTACTCACTAGGTTACAATGAGCAGTTCTTC.

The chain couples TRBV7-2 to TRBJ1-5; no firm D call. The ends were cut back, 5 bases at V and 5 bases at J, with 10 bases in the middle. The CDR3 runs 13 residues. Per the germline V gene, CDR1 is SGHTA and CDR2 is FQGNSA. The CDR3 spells CASSPDNHQPQHF. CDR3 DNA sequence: TGTGCCAGCAGCCCCGACAATCATCAGCCCCAGCATTTT.

The CDR3 reads CASSYGPPKNTGELFF. CDR3 sequence (DNA): TGTGCCAGCAGTTACGGACCTCCGAAGAACACCGGGGAGCTGTTTTTT. J is TRBJ2-2 and V is TRBV6-5; D is undetermined. The CDR3 length is 16 residues. V lost 2 bases and J lost 1, with 11 bases in between. Germline V lookup: CDR1 MNHEY, CDR2 SVGAGI.

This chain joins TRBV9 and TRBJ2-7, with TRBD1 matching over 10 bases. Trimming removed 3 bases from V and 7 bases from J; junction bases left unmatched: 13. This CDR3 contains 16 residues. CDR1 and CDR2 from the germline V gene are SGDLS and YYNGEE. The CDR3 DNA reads TGTGCCAGCAGCGCCAACCGGGACAGGGGAGTGGGGGAGCAGTACTTC. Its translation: CASSANRDRGVGEQYF.